This T cell receptor beta chain is from a study of blood T cell repertoires in COVID-19. Study context: COVID-19 samples, acute and convalescent, were from the United States, Italy and Spain.

This clone has only one observation. Cohorts were based on clinical histories the participants reported. In the authors' workflow: Estimated nucleated cell counts came from reference gene primer amplification. Sequenced by immunoSEQ multiplex PCR; TCRdb stores in-frame clones only, minus some. The V and J calls and clone size are taken from that table; D and trimming were inferred from the DNA. The table shows over 250,000 clones, with 82% occurring only once. The germline V and J ends were trimmed by 0 bases and 6 bases, with 14 bases remaining between them. Germline CDR1 reads MGHRA; CDR2 reads YSYEKL. This CDR3 spans 15 amino acids.

The genes are TRBV4-1 and TRBJ1-2; D gene ambiguous. Sequencing was carried out using PBMCs or T cells enriched from blood (not recorded which). The clonotype originates from a middle-aged man who had been exposed to COVID-19. In DNA form, the CDR3 reads TGCGCCAGCAGCCAAGAGGAGGCACTATGGCATGGCTACACCTTC. Its protein product is CASSQEEALWHGYTF.